This TCR beta chain was identified in a study of blood T cell repertoires in COVID-19. Study context: PBMCs, B-cell-depleted T cells, or T cells provided the cDNA or gDNA that made up the material.

Assignments of participants to cohorts depended upon their own reported clinical history. Authors' methods: How many nucleated cells were present was estimated from reference gene primer amplification. Only in-frame clones appear in the TCRdb table, and some are missing; sequencing was by immunoSEQ multiplex PCR. V and J calls and clone size are as listed in that table; D and trimming were resolved from the DNA. The sample holds 310,000 or so clones, about 85% seen once. The sequence came from a woman aged 25-40 years who had recovered from COVID-19. The sample consisted of PBMCs or T cells enriched from blood (not recorded which).

The CDR3 spells CASSLARVREQFF. In DNA, the CDR3 is TGTGCCAGCAGCTTAGCGCGGGTCCGTGAGCAGTTCTTC. The chain carries TRBV7-8 and TRBJ2-1, with D perhaps TRBD2 (5 bases). The CDR3 has 13 amino acids. CDR1 is SGHVS, CDR2 FQNEAQ, per germline. V dropped 0 bases and J dropped 9 bases, with 9 bases sitting between them.